Below, one T cell receptor beta chain is given with its context. What antigen it recognizes has not been identified. Qualities for individual bases were not recorded, and no much larger clone is one base off. The sample belongs to a study of shared clonotypes between healthy human individuals (TCRdb year 2020). Study-wide context: A couple of women and a few men aged 18 to 49 years were included in the cohort. Each donor's leukapheresis produced roughly between roughly 0.94 and 9.5 billion PBMCs. Different laboratories and diverse techniques were used to prepare libraries and sequence TCR repertoires, to increase sequencing depth and limit assay-specific biases. To estimate repertoire size and how much clonotype sharing occurs between individuals, the study deeply sequenced the blood TCR repertoires of five healthy adults. Per donor, three plates each were used for CD4 naive and CD4 memory, two for CD8 naive, and one for CD8 memory.

Using the deep immunoSEQ assay, multiplex PCR amplified TCR CDR3 regions from genomic DNA. Extracted genomic DNA from each cell subset was spread evenly across all wells of several immunoSEQ 96-well plates, with each plate serving as a replicate. For sorted subsets, around 200 ng genomic DNA, equal to tens of thousands of T cell genomes, was loaded into each replicate PCR. Purified libraries were quantified with a Qubit 3.0 fluorometer, sized on a Bioanalyzer 2100, and re-quantified with the KAPA Library Quantification kit. Every immunoSEQ 96-well plate was sequenced on a dedicated single-read 150-cycle Illumina NextSeq 550 flow cell. The authors processed their data as follows. Because the immunoSEQ output included only junctional sequences and no quality scores, the filtering could not be the same as the filtering used for full-length reads. To assign V/J genes and CDR3, sequences were annotated against IMGT germline references using PyIR, a Python wrapper for IgBLAST v1.9. Reads with weak V/J assignments (E-value above 1e-6), missing CDR3, stop codons, out-of-frame junctions, or ambiguous translated residues were removed. A V3J clonotype was defined by an identical inferred V gene, J gene, and CDR3 amino acid sequence. To compute the percentage overlap between repertoires, the number of shared unique clonotypes was divided by the size of the smaller repertoire. Three approaches were used to assess repertoire richness: RTK rarefaction, the Chao1 estimator, and Recon v2.1 estimates of unobserved clonotypes. OLGA was used to compute generation probabilities for all TCRbeta clonotypes that the gDNA method yielded from a handful of donors. Entries here come from immuneACCESS through TCRdb and include only in-frame sequences with V and J called. Some clones fail to appear in such tables; in the studies checked, an unresolved V gene covers under half of the shortfall, and the cause of the remainder is unknown. Clone size and V and J calls were adopted from that table, with D and trimming inferred from the DNA. This sample comprises roughly 550,000 clones, about 95% of them detected only once. The ten largest account for 0.11% of the sample.

CD8 naive samples were CD45RO-negative cells positively selected for CCR7, giving a CD45RA+CCR7+ population that excluded TemRA cells. Donors were healthy HIV-negative adults with no recently reported acute infections or vaccinations. Every donor was a Caucasian adult residing in Nashville, Tennessee, USA. Blood was collected by leukapheresis, and PBMCs were isolated by Ficoll-Histopaque density gradient centrifugation and then cryopreserved in liquid nitrogen vapor phase. Purity and quantity of every magnetically sorted T cell population were checked by analytical flow cytometry. Each sorted fraction had its genomic DNA isolated and then quantified by UV absorbance on a Nanodrop 2000c. Findings and caveats that apply to the study as a whole: Clonotypes shared by all four sorted-subset donors showed higher generation probabilities than non-shared clonotypes. Incomplete sequencing was indicated by rarefaction of sorted-subset datasets, despite the large sequencing depth. Across four donors, approximately 5% of naive CD4, roughly 3.4% of naive CD8, 2.3% of memory CD4, and approximately 0.4% of memory CD8 clonotypes were shared. Naive subsets generally had larger estimated clonotype richness than memory subsets. Sampling was limited to blood, and TCR repertoires in tissue likely differ from TCR repertoires in blood. The small number of donors limited the genetic and exposure-history diversity represented. Based on pairwise subsampling, the degree of clonotype sharing among donors was expected to be affected by sequencing depth.

Sequenced: naive CD8+ T cells sorted from blood. Interpreted using the paper, the cell subset or site label stands for: CD45RA+CCR7+. This clonotype originated in a woman in her twenties or thirties in good health.

The CDR3 region reads CASSVGPTGNAHEQYF. The base sequence is TGTGCCAGCAGCGTTGGACCGACAGGGAATGCCCACGAGCAGTACTTC. The rearranged chain carries TRBV9 and TRBJ2-7; 7 junctional bases match TRBD1. The germline V gene encodes CDR1 SGDLS and CDR2 YYNGEE. Spanning cysteine to phenylalanine, the CDR3 consists of 16 amino acids. CDR3 DNA is the only sequence kept; it has 48 bases, read in frame from the first base. Trimming removed 2 bases from V and 5 bases from J; the gene matches leave 13 bases unexplained.